The 5 T cell receptor beta chains below come from one sample, sequenced in a study of blood T cell repertoires in COVID-19. This table comes from immunoSEQ multiplex PCR, and its TCRdb copy is limited to in-frame clones, with some not included. The sample shows around 100,000 clones, more than 75% of them seen only once. Input material: peripheral blood. The receptors originated from a human donor in a cohort sampled during active COVID-19.

The chain couples TRBV14 to TRBJ1-3; TRBD1 is a possible D gene (5 bases). Per germline, CDR1 SGHDN and CDR2 FVKESK. The CDR3 is 15 residues long. V was trimmed by 1 base and J by 1 base, leaving 8 bases between them. In DNA form, the CDR3 reads TGTGCCAGCAGCCAAGTGGCAGGGTCTGGAAACACCATATATTTT. Its translation: CASSQVAGSGNTIYF.

This clone was observed a few times. This rearrangement joins TRBV28 to TRBJ1-2, with 9 nucleotides matching TRBD1. J gave up 4 bases and V 8 bases, and 5 bases lay outside the gene matches. The germline gives CDR1 MDHEN, CDR2 SYDVKM. The CDR3 is 13 amino acids. In nucleotides, the CDR3 is TGTGCCAGCTTAACAGGGGGCGCCTATGGCTACACCTTC. Amino acid sequence: CASLTGGAYGYTF.

The chain employs TRBV7-2 and TRBJ1-2; 7 positions agree with TRBD1. The J segment lost 4 bases and the V segment lost 10 bases, leaving 9 bases of the junction unmatched. Germline V lookup: CDR1 SGHTA, CDR2 FQGNSA. The CDR3 sequence is 13 residues long. CDR3 DNA: TGTGCCATTGGGGACAGACCATCCTATGGCTACACCTTC. Its protein is CAIGDRPSYGYTF.

This chain joins TRBV18 and TRBJ2-7, with 7 bases fitting TRBD1. The germline V gene encodes CDR1 KGHSH and CDR2 LQKENI. The CDR3 runs 15 residues. V lost 3 bases to trimming and J lost 4 bases; unmatched junction nucleotides: 9. Here the CDR3 reads CASSPTGTDRYEQYF. The CDR3 bases are TGTGCCAGCTCACCCACCGGGACAGACCGATACGAGCAGTACTTC.

The rearrangement uses TRBV27 and TRBJ1-4, with 9 bases identical to TRBD1. Germline values: CDR1 MNHEY, CDR2 SMNVEV (reference sequence). The CDR3 is 16 residues long. V was clipped by 5 bases and J by 11 bases; unmatched bases: 15. For the CDR3, the DNA is TGTGCCAGCAGTCCTCTGTCCGGGACAGGGTTCCGCAAACTGTTTTTT. This encodes CASSPLSGTGFRKLFF.